There are many counts of the clone carrying this T cell receptor (beta chain). What it binds is not known. A much larger clone differs by one base, so this may be a read error. This sample stems from a study of Graves' ophthalmopathy and Graves' hyperthyroidism. The study's findings and limits: The model's prediction of ophthalmopathy progression had approximately 71% sensitivity and approximately 77% specificity.

This CDR3 is 13 amino acids long. After removal of 3 bases from V and 2 bases from J, the junction contained 1 base not matched to a gene. Germline CDR1 and CDR2: SGDLS and YYNGEE. With a duration under 3 months, ophthalmopathy in the donors showed moderate-to-severe activity, CAS ≥3 and NOSPECS ≥4. Researchers took RNA transcripts and amplified TCR beta CDR3 regions from them. First-round RT-PCR employed HTBI primers, with a second-round multiplex PCR after it. TCRdb reprocessed the multiplex PCR reads via MiXCR and lists one record per CDR3 protein. The data contain about 400,000 distinct CDR3 sequences, about 17% of them singletons.

The V gene is TRBV9, the J gene TRBJ1-2; TRBD1 aligns across 7 bases. The sequencing sample was made of peripheral blood. The receptor was derived from a woman aged 18 to 35 with Graves' ophthalmopathy. DNA for the CDR3: TGTGCCAGCAGCGGCAGGGGGAACTATGGCTACACCTTC. Translated: CASSGRGNYGYTF.